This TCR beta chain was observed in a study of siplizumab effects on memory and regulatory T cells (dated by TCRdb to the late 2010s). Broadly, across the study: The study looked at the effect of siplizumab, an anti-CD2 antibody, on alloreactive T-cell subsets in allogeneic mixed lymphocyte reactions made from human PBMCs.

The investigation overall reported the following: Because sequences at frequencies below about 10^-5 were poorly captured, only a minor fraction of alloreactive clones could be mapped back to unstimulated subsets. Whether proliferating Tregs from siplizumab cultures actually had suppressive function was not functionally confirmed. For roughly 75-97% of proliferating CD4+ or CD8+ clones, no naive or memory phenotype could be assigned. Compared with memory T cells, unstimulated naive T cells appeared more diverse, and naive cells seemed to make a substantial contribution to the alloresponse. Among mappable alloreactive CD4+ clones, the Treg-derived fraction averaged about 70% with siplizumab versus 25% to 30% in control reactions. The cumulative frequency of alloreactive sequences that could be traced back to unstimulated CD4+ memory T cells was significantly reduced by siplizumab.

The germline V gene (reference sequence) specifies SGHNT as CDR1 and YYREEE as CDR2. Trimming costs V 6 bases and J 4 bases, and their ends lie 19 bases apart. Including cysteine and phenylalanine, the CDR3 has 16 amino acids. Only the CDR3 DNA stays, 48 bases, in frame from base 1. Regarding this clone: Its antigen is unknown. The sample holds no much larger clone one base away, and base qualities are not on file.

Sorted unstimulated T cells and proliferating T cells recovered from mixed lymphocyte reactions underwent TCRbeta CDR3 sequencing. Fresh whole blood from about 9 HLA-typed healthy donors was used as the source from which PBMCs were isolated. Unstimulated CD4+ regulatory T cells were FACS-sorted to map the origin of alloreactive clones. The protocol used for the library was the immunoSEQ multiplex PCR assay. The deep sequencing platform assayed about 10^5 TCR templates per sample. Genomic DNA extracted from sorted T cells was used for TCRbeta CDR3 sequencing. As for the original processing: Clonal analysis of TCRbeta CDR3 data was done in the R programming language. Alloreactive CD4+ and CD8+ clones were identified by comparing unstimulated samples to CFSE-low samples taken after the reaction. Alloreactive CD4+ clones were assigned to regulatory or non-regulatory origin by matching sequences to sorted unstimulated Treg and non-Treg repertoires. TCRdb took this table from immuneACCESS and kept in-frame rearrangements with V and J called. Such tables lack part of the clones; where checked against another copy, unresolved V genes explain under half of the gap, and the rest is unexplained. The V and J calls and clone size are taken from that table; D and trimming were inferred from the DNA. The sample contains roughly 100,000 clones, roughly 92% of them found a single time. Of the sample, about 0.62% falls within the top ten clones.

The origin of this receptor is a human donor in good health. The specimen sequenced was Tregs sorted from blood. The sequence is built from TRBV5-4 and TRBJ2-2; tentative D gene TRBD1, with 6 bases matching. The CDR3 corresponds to CASNEGVKGGTGELFF. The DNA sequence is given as TGTGCCAGCAACGAGGGGGTAAAGGGCGGCACCGGGGAGCTGTTTTTT.